The 30 T cell receptor beta chains below were found in one sample sequenced in a study of shared clonotypes between healthy human individuals. Sequenced by immunoSEQ multiplex PCR; TCRdb stores in-frame clones only, minus some. The repertoire holds 2 million to 2.5 million clones, with less than 95% as singletons. Source material: naive CD4+ T cells from PBMCs. Subset defined: CD45RA+ positively selected. The receptors shown here come from a man between 18 and 35 years old in good health. Some clones in this sample may be carry-over from other donors' samples.

J is TRBJ2-7 and V is TRBV29-1; 9 bases agree with TRBD1. Unmatched junction bases numbered 6, after V lost 4 bases and J lost 2 bases. The CDR3 consists of 14 residues. Per the germline V gene, CDR1 is SQVTM and CDR2 is ANQGSEA. The CDR3 nucleotides are TGCAGCGTTGCCCCGGGACAGGGCACCTACGAGCAGTACTTC. This sequence encodes CSVAPGQGTYEQYF.

Of note for this clone: Other DNA sequences in this specimen translate into the identical CDR3. The chain carries TRBV18 and TRBJ1-1; D perhaps matches TRBD1 (5 bases). The V end was cut by 3 bases, the J end by 1 base, with 9 bases between. This CDR3 region has 14 residues. Germline CDR1 reads KGHSH; CDR2 reads LQKENI. DNA for the CDR3: TGTGCCAGCTCACCCCCAGGGAGGAACACTGAAGCTTTCTTT. Its protein product is CASSPPGRNTEAFF.

Comment on this clone: Other nucleotide sequences in the sample specify the same CDR3. J is TRBJ1-3 and V is TRBV20-1; D is uncertain. V gave up 4 bases and J gave up 4 bases, with 5 bases separating them. CDR3 length: 11 amino acids. Germline V gives CDR1 DFQATT, CDR2 SNEGSKA (reference sequence). CDR3 residues: CSAIGGNTIYF. The DNA for the CDR3 is TGCAGTGCTATCGGCGGAAACACCATATATTTT.

The chain couples TRBV7-8 to TRBJ2-7; possibly TRBD1 or TRBD2 for D (5 bases each). CDR3 length equals 15 residues. Germline-derived CDR1 and CDR2 are SGHVS and FQNEAQ. Trimming removed 3 bases from V and 2 bases from J, with 14 bases in between. CDR3 in DNA: TGTGCCAGCAGCTTCGGGGCGGTAACACCCTACGAGCAGTACTTC. The encoded protein is CASSFGAVTPYEQYF.

The gene calls are TRBV27 and TRBJ2-3; D is possibly TRBD2 (6 bases). CDR1 and CDR2 (germline): MNHEY, SMNVEV (reference sequence). V gave up 2 bases and J gave up 3 bases, with 12 bases separating them. This CDR3 has 15 residues. CDR3 protein: CASSLLRGPTDTQYF. CDR3 coding DNA: TGTGCCAGCAGTTTACTGCGGGGTCCTACAGATACGCAGTATTTT.

The chain is built from TRBV9 and TRBJ2-7; 9 bases align to TRBD1. V lost 1 base and J lost 5; bases outside the gene matches: 7. The germline V gene has CDR1 SGDLS and CDR2 YYNGEE. This CDR3 contains 15 residues. The CDR3 nucleotides are TGTGCCAGCAGCGTACGCGGGACAGGGACCGACGAGCAGTACTTC. As protein: CASSVRGTGTDEQYF.

The V and J genes are TRBV2 and TRBJ1-5, with 9 bases matching TRBD1. Germline V lookup: CDR1 SNHLY, CDR2 FYNNEI. The junction had 4 bases not matched to a gene; V was cut back by 6 bases and J by 7 bases. This CDR3 is built from 13 residues. The CDR3: CASRQGAGQPQHF. CDR3 nucleotide sequence: TGTGCCAGCAGACAGGGGGCAGGACAGCCCCAGCATTTT.

This sequence joins TRBV7-3 and TRBJ2-7; D is possibly TRBD1 (5 bases). The germline gives CDR1 SGHTA, CDR2 FQGTGA. The germline V and J ends were trimmed by 4 bases and 5 bases, with 12 bases remaining between them. This CDR3 spans 13 amino acids. The CDR3 DNA reads TGTGCCAGCAGCTACAACAGGAATCACGAGCAGTACTTC. Its protein is CASSYNRNHEQYF.

CDR3 sequence (DNA): TGTGCCAGCAGTTCGCGAGATCCCCCCCCACAGGGTGATACGCAGTATTTT. This encodes CASSSRDPPPQGDTQYF. This sequence joins TRBV28 and TRBJ2-3; possible D gene TRBD1, 6 bases. CDR3 length equals 17 residues. Germline-derived CDR1 and CDR2 are MDHEN and SYDVKM. Trimming took 4 bases from V and 6 from J, leaving 23 bases between them. Full variable domain (missing parts from reference TRBV28 and TRBJ2-3): DVKVTQSSRYLVKRTGEKVFLECVQDMDHENMFWYRQDPGLGLRLIYFSYDVKMKEKGDIPEGYSVSREKKERFSLILESASTNQTSMYLCASSSRDPPPQGDTQYFGPGTRLTVL.

This clone was detected only once. The chain carries TRBV6-5 and TRBJ2-7; the D is unclear. CDR1 is MNHEY, CDR2 SVGAGI, per germline. This CDR3 region has 11 residues. The germline V and J ends were trimmed by 6 bases and 6 bases, with 9 bases remaining between them. CDR3 region: CASRGLIEQYF. The CDR3 DNA reads TGTGCCAGCAGGGGGTTGATCGAGCAGTACTTC.

In this sample, this clone turned up once. This chain links TRBV10-3 with TRBJ1-1, with TRBD1 identical over 10 bases. This CDR3 contains 13 residues. Trimming removed 10 bases from V and 12 bases from J; junction bases left unmatched: 14. Germline CDR1 ENHRY, CDR2 SYGVKD. CDR3 sequence reads: CATVDRGLVRTFF. In nucleotides, the CDR3 is TGTGCCACCGTCGACAGGGGGCTAGTCCGGACTTTCTTT.

Only one count was recorded for this clone. The chain joins TRBV9 to TRBJ2-6; 7 bases are shared with TRBD1. The CDR3 length is 16 residues. The V gene's germline CDR1 is SGDLS and CDR2 YYNGEE. V lost 0 bases to trimming and J lost 4 bases; unmatched junction nucleotides: 4. This CDR3 reads CASSVATGPGANVLTF. The DNA for the CDR3 is TGTGCCAGCAGCGTAGCGACAGGGCCGGGGGCCAACGTCCTGACTTTC.

V is TRBV5-4 and J is TRBJ2-7; possible D gene TRBD1, 5 bases. Per germline, CDR1 SGHNT and CDR2 YYREEE (reference sequence). The CDR3 length is 14 residues. The ends were cut back, 0 bases at V and 2 bases at J, with 9 bases in the middle. In nucleotides, the CDR3 is TGTGCCAGCAGCTTGGGGGGCCAAGCCTACGAGCAGTACTTC. It specifies CASSLGGQAYEQYF.

The CDR3 protein is CASTRVGANYGYTF. CDR3 DNA: TGTGCCAGCACCCGTGTTGGAGCCAACTATGGCTACACCTTC. This chain connects TRBV7-9 to TRBJ1-2, with no clear D. With 7 bases removed from V and 2 bases from J, the gap between germline ends came to 14 bases. Germline lookup yields CDR1 SEHNR and CDR2 FQNEAQ (reference sequence). The CDR3 has 14 residues.

The chain links TRBV5-4 to TRBJ2-3; the match to TRBD1 covers 10 bases. CDR1 SGHNT and CDR2 YYREEE come from the germline V gene (reference sequence). This CDR3 has 16 amino acids. Trimming took 1 base from V and 2 from J; bases not matched to a gene: 4. The CDR3 sequence: CASSLRTGGVTDTQYF. The DNA of the CDR3 is TGTGCCAGCAGCTTGAGGACAGGGGGAGTCACAGATACGCAGTATTTT.

The V gene is TRBV7-2, the J gene TRBJ2-2; D is unclear. The germline V gene encodes CDR1 SGHTA and CDR2 FQGNSA. Deletions cut 3 bases from V and 0 bases from J, with 5 bases between. The CDR3 extends over 14 amino acids. The CDR3 protein is CASSLFANTGELFF. DNA of the CDR3: TGTGCCAGCAGCTTGTTCGCGAACACCGGGGAGCTGTTTTTT.

This sequence joins TRBV18 and TRBJ2-5; D call uncertain. Trimming shortened V by 4 bases and J by 5 bases, and 14 bases separated the two germline ends. The CDR3 contains 14 residues. Germline V gene data show CDR1 as KGHSH and CDR2 as LQKENI. CDR3 residues: CASSLFRAGETQYF. CDR3 DNA sequence: TGTGCCAGCTCACTATTCCGTGCTGGGGAGACCCAGTACTTC.

The chain is built from TRBV29-1 and TRBJ1-1; D not resolved. Germline CDR1 is SQVTM and CDR2 is ANQGSEA. Trimming cost V 3 bases and J 4 bases, with 12 bases left between them. This CDR3 comprises 13 residues. The CDR3 sequence: CSVDWGEGTEAFF. In DNA, the CDR3 is TGCAGCGTTGATTGGGGTGAGGGCACTGAAGCTTTCTTT.

The rearrangement joins TRBV28 to TRBJ1-2; D might be TRBD1 (5 bases). CDR3 length: 14 residues. The germline V gene encodes CDR1 MDHEN and CDR2 SYDVKM. Trimming removed 8 bases at V and 8 bases at J, with 21 bases between. DNA for the CDR3: TGTGCCAGCCGCCCCGCGGGGCAGGGTAAAGGCTACACCTTC. This translates into CASRPAGQGKGYTF.

The V and J genes are TRBV5-1 and TRBJ2-1; D is perhaps TRBD1 (5 bases). The CDR3 runs 15 residues. Germline assignment: CDR1 SGHRS and CDR2 YFSETQ. The V gene lost 2 bases and the J gene lost 2 bases, with 11 bases spanning the gap. The CDR3 loop reads CASSLGARTYNEQFF. CDR3 sequence (DNA): TGCGCCAGCAGCTTAGGGGCACGGACCTACAATGAGCAGTTCTTC.

This rearrangement joins TRBV5-1 to TRBJ1-1; D perhaps matches TRBD1 (6 bases). Germline CDR1 SGHRS, CDR2 YFSETQ. Deletions cut 1 base from V and 3 bases from J, with 16 bases between. This CDR3 has 16 amino acids. CDR3 loop: CASSLQVRGADTEAFF. DNA of the CDR3: TGCGCCAGCAGCTTGCAGGTCAGGGGCGCCGACACTGAAGCTTTCTTT.

The rearrangement uses TRBV7-3 and TRBJ2-2, with 7 nucleotides matching TRBD2. Germline-derived CDR1 and CDR2 are SGHTA and FQGTGA. The CDR3 is 13 amino acids. With 4 bases clipped from V and 8 bases from J, the junction kept 4 bases outside the gene matches. Here the CDR3 reads CASSSAGVGELFF. The CDR3 DNA reads as TGTGCCAGCAGCTCCGCGGGAGTGGGGGAGCTGTTTTTT.

The chain joins TRBV25-1 to TRBJ2-7; a weak D match, TRBD2 (6 bases). CDR3 length: 14 residues. V lost 4 bases, J lost 0 bases, and 10 bases lay in between. Germline-derived CDR1 and CDR2 are MGHDK and SYGVNS. CDR3 loop: CASSASTSSYEQYF. CDR3 coding DNA: TGTGCCAGCAGTGCCTCGACTAGCTCCTACGAGCAGTACTTC.

The V gene is TRBV28, the J gene TRBJ1-5; the match to TRBD1 covers 11 bases. The germline CDR1 and CDR2 sequences are MDHEN and SYDVKM. This CDR3 comprises 18 residues. V was pared by 3 bases and J by 1 base, with 8 bases of the junction left unmatched. CDR3 sequence reads: CASSFSLGTGGSNQPQHF. CDR3 DNA: TGTGCCAGCAGTTTTTCCCTCGGGACAGGGGGAAGCAATCAGCCCCAGCATTTT.

The rearrangement links TRBV5-1 to TRBJ2-2; D could derive from TRBD1 or TRBD2 (5 bases each). There are 17 residues in the CDR3. V was cut by 5 bases and J by 3 bases, with 20 bases left in between. Germline loops: CDR1 SGHRS, CDR2 YFSETQ. As DNA, the CDR3 is TGCGCCAGCAGACAACAACCGACAGTGCGGGACACCGGGGAGCTGTTTTTT. Its translation: CASRQQPTVRDTGELFF.

This clone was counted between two and nine times. The chain recombines TRBV7-2 with TRBJ1-3; D unresolved. Germline V gives CDR1 SGHTA, CDR2 FQGNSA. There are 12 residues in the CDR3. V gave up 2 bases and J gave up 6 bases, with 5 bases separating them. CDR3 in DNA: TGTGCCAGCAGCTTATACCAAAACACCATATATTTT. This encodes CASSLYQNTIYF.

CDR3 bases: TGTGCCAGCAGTCCCCTACTACCTGGTTGCAATCAGCCCCAGCATTTT. It specifies CASSPLLPGCNQPQHF. The J gene is TRBJ1-5, the V gene TRBV6-4; D is ambiguous. The germline CDR1 and CDR2 sequences are MRHNA and SNTAGT. V was cut by 5 bases and J by 2 bases, with 16 bases left in between. This CDR3 comprises 16 residues.

The chain uses TRBV18 and TRBJ2-7, with D perhaps TRBD2 (6 bases). Germline lookup yields CDR1 KGHSH and CDR2 LQKENI. The V and J ends lost 3 bases and 4 bases respectively, with 16 bases between them. The CDR3 spans 15 residues. CDR3 in DNA: TGTGCCAGCTCACCCACAAGTAGCGGTTCGTACGAGCAGTACTTC. Amino acid sequence: CASSPTSSGSYEQYF.

The rearrangement joins TRBV30 to TRBJ2-2, with D possibly being TRBD1 or TRBD2 (6 bases each). The CDR3 totals 12 residues. Germline V lookup: CDR1 GTSNPN, CDR2 SVGIG (reference sequence). CDR3 residues: CAEGVNTGELFF. The CDR3 DNA is TGTGCGGAGGGGGTAAACACCGGGGAGCTGTTTTTT.

This chain connects TRBV6-5 to TRBJ2-7, with D possibly matching TRBD2 (5 bases). V was trimmed by 0 bases and J by 5 bases, leaving 8 bases between them. Germline V CDR1 and CDR2: MNHEY, SVGAGI. CDR3 length equals 13 residues. This chain's CDR3 is CASSYSPGDEQYF. CDR3 nucleotide sequence: TGTGCCAGCAGTTACTCGCCCGGGGACGAGCAGTACTTC.